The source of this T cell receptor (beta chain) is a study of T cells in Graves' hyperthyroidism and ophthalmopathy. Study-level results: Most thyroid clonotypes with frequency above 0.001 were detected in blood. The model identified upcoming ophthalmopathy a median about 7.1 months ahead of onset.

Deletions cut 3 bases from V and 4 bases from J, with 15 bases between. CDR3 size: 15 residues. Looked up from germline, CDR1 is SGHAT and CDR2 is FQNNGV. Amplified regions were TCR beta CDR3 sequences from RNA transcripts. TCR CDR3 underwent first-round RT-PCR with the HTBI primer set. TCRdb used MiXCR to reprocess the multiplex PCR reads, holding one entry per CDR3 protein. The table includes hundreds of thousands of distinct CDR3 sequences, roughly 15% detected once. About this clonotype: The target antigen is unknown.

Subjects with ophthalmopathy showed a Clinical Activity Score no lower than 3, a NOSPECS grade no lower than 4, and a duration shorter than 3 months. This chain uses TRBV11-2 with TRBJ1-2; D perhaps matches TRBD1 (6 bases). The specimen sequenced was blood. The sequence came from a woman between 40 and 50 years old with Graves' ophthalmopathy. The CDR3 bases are TGTGCCAGCAGCTTTAACAGGGAACCAGGCTATGGCTACACCTTC. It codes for CASSFNREPGYGYTF.